This T cell receptor (beta chain) is drawn from a study of response to subunit inactivated influenza vaccine. For this clonotype: Its antigen is not known.

V dropped 6 bases and J dropped 4 bases, with 19 bases sitting between them. Germline CDR1 SQVTM, CDR2 ANQGSEA. The length of the CDR3 is 14 residues. MiXCR was run by TCRdb on the RT-PCR reads, yielding one entry per CDR3 protein. The sample gives 400,000 to 550,000 distinct CDR3 sequences, around 25% of which show up once; 1.5% to 2% is in the top ten. Study-level results: With each seasonal influenza vaccination, the authors suggested, few new T cells are recruited.

The TCR was taken from a man aged 45-65 years who received an inactivated influenza vaccine. Sample: CD4+ T cells sorted from PBMCs, taken 5 days after vaccination. This chain uses TRBV29-1 with TRBJ2-7, with D perhaps matching TRBD2 (6 bases). The CDR3 region is CSVTRRGKPYEQYF. The CDR3 nucleotides read TGCAGCGTCACTAGGCGCGGGAAACCGTACGAGCAGTACTTC.